These 29 T cell receptor beta chains came from one sample sequenced in a study of blood T cell repertoires in COVID-19. Measured with immunoSEQ multiplex PCR; TCRdb has only the in-frame clones, and not every one. This table has fewer than 250,000 clones, over 75% appearing once. Sequenced: peripheral blood. The receptors come from a woman between 45 and 65 years old with acute or convalescent COVID-19.

The chain employs TRBV7-9 and TRBJ1-1, with D possibly being TRBD1 (6 bases). Germline CDR1 reads SEHNR; CDR2 reads FQNEAQ (reference sequence). The CDR3 has 14 residues. Deletions cut 8 bases from V and 2 bases from J, with 15 bases between. The CDR3 bases are TGTGCCAGCGGGGGGGGCAGTTTTAACACTGAAGCTTTCTTT. Protein: CASGGGSFNTEAFF.

This clone was recorded a few times. V and J are TRBV25-1 and TRBJ2-7; 10 nucleotides line up with TRBD2. The CDR3 is made up of 14 amino acids. CDR1 is MGHDK and CDR2 is SYGVNS in the germline V gene. Trimming removed 3 bases from V and 2 bases from J; junction bases left unmatched: 1. The DNA of the CDR3 is TGTGCCAGCAGTGATAGCGGGAGGACCTACGAGCAGTACTTC. Its translation is CASSDSGRTYEQYF.

V is TRBV25-1 and J is TRBJ1-2; the D is unclear. Germline V gene sequence: CDR1 MGHDK, CDR2 SYGVNS. Trimming removed 3 bases at V and 8 bases at J, with 10 bases between. The CDR3 contains 12 residues. CDR3 protein: CASSDPPSGYTF. CDR3 nucleotide sequence: TGTGCCAGCAGTGATCCCCCCTCGGGCTACACCTTC.

This clone was seen a handful of times. The DNA for the CDR3 is TGTGCCAGCAGCCCGGGACTATTTATAAATGAGCAGTTCTTC. This sequence encodes CASSPGLFINEQFF. The V and J genes are TRBV7-9 and TRBJ2-1; 7 nucleotides line up with TRBD2. From germline, CDR1 is SEHNR and CDR2 FQNEAQ (reference sequence). The CDR3 covers 14 residues. V trimming: 5 bases; J trimming: 7 bases; junction bases outside the gene matches: 8.

This rearrangement joins TRBV18 to TRBJ2-1; TRBD1 matches at 8 bases. The CDR3 runs to 15 residues. After removal of 3 bases from V and 9 bases from J, the junction contained 10 bases not matched to a gene. Germline V CDR1 and CDR2: KGHSH, LQKENI. CDR3 amino acids: CASSPLQGEFSEQFF. Written as DNA, the CDR3 is TGTGCCAGCTCACCGTTACAGGGGGAATTCAGTGAGCAGTTCTTC.

This rearrangement joins TRBV29-1 to TRBJ1-2; unclear D gene. The V gene lost 1 base and the J gene lost 5 bases, with 8 bases spanning the gap. The V gene's germline CDR1 is SQVTM and CDR2 ANQGSEA. This CDR3 has 12 amino acids. CDR3 sequence (DNA): TGCAGCGTTGAAGCAACCCGGTATGGCTACACCTTC. The encoded protein is CSVEATRYGYTF.

V usage is TRBV7-2 and J usage is TRBJ2-7; D may be TRBD2 (6 bases). Germline V gene data show CDR1 as SGHTA and CDR2 as FQGNSA. The germline V and J ends were trimmed by 5 bases and 0 bases, with 14 bases remaining between them. The length of the CDR3 is 15 residues. In DNA form, the CDR3 reads TGTGCCAGCAGCACGGGTGCGGGGCACTCCTACGAGCAGTACTTC. This codes for CASSTGAGHSYEQYF.

The CDR3 loop is CASSRTAYEQYF. As DNA, the CDR3 is TGTGCCAGCAGCAGGACAGCCTACGAGCAGTACTTC. The genes are TRBV11-2 and TRBJ2-7; perhaps TRBD1 as D (6 bases). The CDR3 spans 12 residues. V was shortened by 5 bases and J by 2 bases, with 7 bases between the two germline ends. The germline gives CDR1 SGHAT, CDR2 FQNNGV.

The chain uses TRBV7-8 and TRBJ1-3; D is ambiguous. Germline CDR1 reads SGHVS; CDR2 reads FQNEAQ. The CDR3 extends over 14 amino acids. V dropped 1 base and J dropped 2 bases, with 6 bases sitting between them. The CDR3 reads CASSLGRPGNTIYF. The CDR3 DNA sequence: TGTGCCAGCAGCTTAGGGAGACCTGGAAACACCATATATTTT.

This clone is a singleton in its sample. V gene TRBV6-5 combines with J gene TRBJ1-6, with 7 bases identical to TRBD1. V was clipped by 7 bases and J by 8 bases; unmatched bases: 5. The CDR3 has 13 residues. CDR1 is MNHEY and CDR2 is SVGAGI in the germline V gene. The CDR3 reads CASTRGLDSPLHF. CDR3 DNA: TGTGCCAGCACAAGGGGGCTAGATTCACCCCTCCACTTT.

The rearrangement joins TRBV6-2 or TRBV6-3 to TRBJ1-5, with 8 positions matching TRBD1. V dropped 0 bases and J dropped 2; count of bases not matched to a gene: 6. The CDR3 has 17 amino acids. In germline, CDR1 is MNHEY, CDR2 SVGEGT. The CDR3: CASSYSSTGVRNQPQHF. The CDR3, as DNA: TGTGCCAGCAGTTACTCGTCGACAGGGGTCCGCAATCAGCCCCAGCATTTT.

The CDR3, as DNA: TGTGCCAGCAGCTTAGTTAGCGGGAGCTCCTACGAGCAGTACTTC. It codes for CASSLVSGSSYEQYF. The genes are TRBV7-8 and TRBJ2-7, with 9 nucleotides matching TRBD2. From germline, CDR1 is SGHVS and CDR2 FQNEAQ. The CDR3 totals 15 residues. The ends lost 1 base at V and 0 bases at J; junction bases unmatched: 1.

This chain uses TRBV2 with TRBJ1-6; a weak D match, TRBD1 (5 bases). V gave up 10 bases and J gave up 0 bases, with 10 bases separating them. CDR1 and CDR2 from the germline V gene are SNHLY and FYNNEI. CDR3 size: 14 residues. In DNA, the CDR3 is TGTGCCACCGCGACAGCCTCCTATAATTCACCCCTCCACTTT. This translates into CATATASYNSPLHF. Full variable domain (rest looked up from reference TRBV2 and TRBJ1-6): EPEVTQTPSHQVTQMGQEVILRCVPISNHLYFYWYRQILGQKVEFLVSFYNNEISEKSEIFDDQFSVERPDGSNFTLKIRSTKLEDSAMYFCATATASYNSPLHFGNGTRLTVT.

A single count supports this clone. CDR3 loop: CSVRDRVKDEQYF. Here the CDR3 DNA reads TGCAGCGTTAGGGACAGGGTGAAGGACGAGCAGTACTTC. J is TRBJ2-7 and V is TRBV29-1, with TRBD1 identical over 9 bases. The germline gives CDR1 SQVTM, CDR2 ANQGSEA. The CDR3 is 13 amino acids. V trimming: 5 bases; J trimming: 5 bases; junction bases outside the gene matches: 7.

V usage is TRBV11-2 and J usage is TRBJ1-1, with 7 bases aligning to TRBD1. The J segment lost 5 bases and the V segment lost 4 bases, leaving 4 bases of the junction unmatched. Germline CDR1 reads SGHAT; CDR2 reads FQNNGV. The CDR3 totals 13 residues. In DNA form, the CDR3 reads TGTGCCAGCAGCTCGTCAGGGGGAACTGAAGCTTTCTTT. It codes for CASSSSGGTEAFF.

The genes are TRBV11-2 and TRBJ1-2, with TRBD1 matching over 8 bases. V lost 5 bases to trimming and J lost 4 bases; unmatched junction nucleotides: 9. The CDR3 contains 15 residues. The germline V gene has CDR1 SGHAT and CDR2 FQNNGV. The CDR3 is CASSPNRGEGYGYTF. As DNA, the CDR3 is TGTGCCAGCAGCCCCAACAGGGGGGAAGGCTATGGCTACACCTTC.

The V gene is TRBV30, the J gene TRBJ2-2; 11 bases fit TRBD1. The V segment lost 4 bases and the J segment 5 bases; nucleotides outside the gene matches: 6. Germline-derived CDR1 and CDR2 are GTSNPN and SVGIG (reference sequence). This CDR3 contains 15 residues. Here the CDR3 DNA reads TGTGCCTGGACTCGGGACAGGGGGGTGACCGGGGAGCTGTTTTTT. It yields the protein CAWTRDRGVTGELFF.

This chain connects TRBV9 to TRBJ2-3; 8 bases fit TRBD2. Germline V gene lookup returns CDR1 SGDLS and CDR2 YYNGEE. There are 15 residues in the CDR3. The ends lost 3 bases at V and 0 bases at J; junction bases unmatched: 3. The CDR3 loop is CASSGLAPSTDTQYF. The CDR3 nucleotides read TGTGCCAGCAGCGGACTAGCGCCTAGCACAGATACGCAGTATTTT.

The chain recombines TRBV3-1 (or the pseudogene TRBV3-2) with TRBJ2-4; D is uncertain. Trimming shortened V by 2 bases and J by 0 bases, and 14 bases separated the two germline ends. The germline V gene has CDR1 LGHDT and CDR2 YNNKEL (reference sequence). CDR3 length: 17 amino acids. The CDR3 region has the DNA TGTGCCAGCAGCCAAACCGACCGACTGCTAGCCAAAAACATTCAGTACTTC. Protein sequence: CASSQTDRLLAKNIQYF.

The V gene is TRBV5-8, the J gene TRBJ2-7; 8 bases map to TRBD1. Germline-derived CDR1 and CDR2 are SGHTS and YDEGEE. CDR3 length: 14 amino acids. J gave up 1 base and V 4 bases, and 4 bases lay outside the gene matches. CDR3 loop: CASSLGQVSYEQYF. The CDR3 DNA is TGTGCCAGCAGCCTGGGACAGGTATCCTACGAGCAGTACTTC.

The genes are TRBV18 and TRBJ1-1; D is unresolved. The CDR3 loop spans 15 amino acids. Germline V gene data show CDR1 as KGHSH and CDR2 as LQKENI. Trimming shortened V by 3 bases and J by 1 base, and 12 bases separated the two germline ends. CDR3 nucleotide sequence: TGTGCCAGCTCACCCCAGATCCCGGGGAACACTGAAGCTTTCTTT. This gives the protein CASSPQIPGNTEAFF. Full variable domain (missing parts from reference TRBV18 and TRBJ1-1): NAGVMQNPRHLVRRRGQEARLRCSPMKGHSHVYWYRQLPEEGLKFMVYLQKENIIDESGMPKERFSAEFPKEGPSILRIQQVVRGDSAAYFCASSPQIPGNTEAFFGQGTRLTVV.

This clone was found once. The V and J genes are TRBV5-6 and TRBJ2-5; a weak D match, TRBD1 (6 bases). V gave up 3 bases and J gave up 5 bases, with 14 bases separating them. CDR3 length: 14 residues. Per germline, CDR1 SGHDT and CDR2 YYEEEE. Written as DNA, the CDR3 is TGTGCCAGCAGCTCCACAGGGCTCGGGGAGACCCAGTACTTC. Its protein is CASSSTGLGETQYF.

Here the CDR3 DNA reads TGTGCCACCAACAGGCCGGGGAACACTGAAGCTTTCTTT. Its protein is CATNRPGNTEAFF. This rearrangement joins TRBV2 to TRBJ1-1; tentative D call: TRBD1 (5 bases). The CDR3 sequence is 13 residues long. Germline V CDR1 and CDR2: SNHLY, FYNNEI. Trimming took 10 bases from V and 1 from J, leaving 13 bases between them.

The chain couples TRBV11-2 to TRBJ1-5; a possible D gene is TRBD1 (6 bases). V lost 5 bases to trimming and J lost 6 bases, with 20 bases between them. The CDR3 runs 16 residues. Germline V lookup: CDR1 SGHAT, CDR2 FQNNGV. The CDR3 nucleotides are TGTGCCAGCAGCGTCCTAATACAGGGCGTAACTCAGCCCCAGCATTTT. The encoded protein is CASSVLIQGVTQPQHF.

The V gene is TRBV6-1, the J gene TRBJ2-5; no firm D call. This CDR3 has 14 residues. Germline V lookup: CDR1 MNHNS, CDR2 SASEGT. The V end was cut by 0 bases, the J end by 4 bases, with 9 bases between. In DNA form, the CDR3 reads TGTGCCAGCAGTGAAGCCTATTCAGGAGAGACCCAGTACTTC. Its protein product is CASSEAYSGETQYF.

This clone showed up many times. The chain is built from TRBV19 and TRBJ2-7; maybe TRBD1 (6 bases). This CDR3 has 13 amino acids. Deletions cut 5 bases from V and 6 bases from J, with 14 bases between. CDR1 LNHDA and CDR2 SQIVND come from the germline V gene (reference sequence). In nucleotides, the CDR3 is TGTGCCAGTAGTCCCGGTCAGGGGTTCGAGCAGTACTTC. Protein product: CASSPGQGFEQYF. Using reference TRBV19 and TRBJ2-7 for the parts outside the CDR3, the full variable domain is DGGITQSPKYLFRKEGQNVTLSCEQNLNHDAMYWYRQDPGQGLRLIYYSQIVNDFQKGDIAEGYSVSREKKESFPLTVTSAQKNPTAFYLCASSPGQGFEQYFGPGTRLTVT.

About this clone itself: An end of the junction differs from the germline gene, which may be a read error. CDR3 amino acids: CSVSKTTNEKLFF. The CDR3, as DNA: TGCAGCGTTAGTAAAACAACAAATGAAAAACTGTTTTTT. V and J are TRBV29-1 and TRBJ1-4; D not certain. The CDR3 runs to 13 residues. CDR1 is SQVTM and CDR2 is ANQGSEA in the germline V gene.

The chain joins TRBV7-2 to TRBJ2-3, with D possibly TRBD2 on 6 matching bases. V lost 5 bases, J lost 4 bases, and 22 bases lay in between. Germline CDR1 and CDR2: SGHTA and FQGNSA. This CDR3 spans 17 amino acids. CDR3 in amino acids: CASSLLPPGGHADTQYF. CDR3 nucleotides: TGTGCCAGCAGCCTTCTCCCTCCAGGAGGGCACGCAGATACGCAGTATTTT.

CDR3 protein: CATSDLQTDRDGYTF. DNA of the CDR3: TGTGCCACCAGTGATTTGCAGACCGACAGGGATGGCTACACCTTC. The rearrangement joins TRBV24-1 to TRBJ1-2; 7 nucleotides align to TRBD1. The CDR3 covers 15 residues. V shed 0 bases, J shed 6 bases, and the junction held 6 bases outside the gene matches. Looked up from germline, CDR1 is KGHDR and CDR2 is SFDVKD.